A single sample gave rise to the 32 T cell receptor beta chains below, sequenced in a study of OX40 agonist ivuxolimab in advanced cancers. Assay used: immunoSEQ multiplex PCR; TCRdb lists only in-frame clones, some missing. The sample records 30,000 to 40,000 clones, over 60% being singletons. The source material was CD4+ or CD8+ T cells sorted from blood, sampled in a trial of the OX40 agonist ivuxolimab. These receptors originate from an adult with an advanced solid tumor such as melanoma, head and neck, liver or kidney cancer.

The chain uses TRBV19 and TRBJ1-6; D remains unclear. In germline, CDR1 is LNHDA, CDR2 SQIVND (reference sequence). The CDR3 has 13 amino acids. Between the trimmed V and J ends, which lost 10 bases and 7 bases, there was a span of 14 bases. The CDR3 DNA reads as TGTGCCACCCTGGGCAATACGAATTCACCCCTCCACTTT. Its translation: CATLGNTNSPLHF. Combining the CDR3 with reference TRBV19 and TRBJ1-6 gives the whole variable domain DGGITQSPKYLFRKEGQNVTLSCEQNLNHDAMYWYRQDPGQGLRLIYYSQIVNDFQKGDIAEGYSVSREKKESFPLTVTSAQKNPTAFYLCATLGNTNSPLHFGNGTRLTVT.

This rearrangement joins TRBV4-1 to TRBJ1-2; D gene unclear. V was pared by 0 bases and J by 4 bases, with 12 bases between. The CDR3 has 15 residues. Germline CDR1 reads MGHRA; CDR2 reads YSYEKL. CDR3 protein: CASSQDGSDGYGYTF. DNA of the CDR3: TGCGCCAGCAGCCAAGATGGGTCGGATGGCTATGGCTACACCTTC.

This clone was recorded once. The chain uses TRBV4-1 and TRBJ2-2; perhaps TRBD1 as D (6 bases). The CDR3 covers 15 residues. Germline lookup yields CDR1 MGHRA and CDR2 YSYEKL. V was pared by 0 bases and J by 1 base, with 6 bases between. CDR3 nucleotide sequence: TGCGCCAGCAGCCAAGAGGGACAGAACACCGGGGAGCTGTTTTTT. Residues: CASSQEGQNTGELFF.

The rearrangement links TRBV27 to TRBJ1-1; unclear D gene. V lost 1 base and J lost 3, with 9 bases in between. The CDR3 runs 14 residues. Germline V gene sequence: CDR1 MNHEY, CDR2 SMNVEV (reference sequence). CDR3 residues: CASSLFGGDTEAFF. CDR3 sequence (DNA): TGTGCCAGCAGTTTATTTGGTGGAGACACTGAAGCTTTCTTT.

The chain couples TRBV7-7 to TRBJ2-3; maybe TRBD1 (6 bases). The V gene lost 5 bases and the J gene lost 4 bases, with 16 bases spanning the gap. The CDR3 loop spans 15 amino acids. Germline CDR1 reads SSHAT; CDR2 reads FNYEAQ (reference sequence). The CDR3 here is CASSRSQGAADTQYF. CDR3 sequence (DNA): TGTGCCAGCAGCCGATCACAGGGTGCGGCAGATACGCAGTATTTT.

The chain is built from TRBV7-7 and TRBJ1-5; D remains ambiguous. CDR1 and CDR2 (germline): SSHAT, FNYEAQ (reference sequence). Deletions cut 1 base from V and 3 bases from J, with 10 bases between. This CDR3 has 15 residues. CDR3 in DNA: TGTGCCAGCAGCTTAGTTTTGGTAAACAATCAGCCCCAGCATTTT. As protein: CASSLVLVNNQPQHF.

This rearrangement joins TRBV6-6 to TRBJ1-1; D might be TRBD1 (5 bases). CDR1 is MNHNY and CDR2 is SVGAGI in the germline V gene (reference sequence). The CDR3 covers 11 residues. The V end lost 6 bases, the J end lost 10 bases, and 12 bases lay between the germline ends. The CDR3 DNA reads as TGTGCCAGCAGGACCGGGACGAGAGCTTTCTTT. Translating it yields CASRTGTRAFF.

The genes are TRBV29-1 and TRBJ2-7, with D possibly matching TRBD1 (5 bases). This CDR3 is 16 amino acids long. Trimming removed 2 bases at V and 2 bases at J, with 19 bases between. Germline V CDR1 and CDR2: SQVTM, ANQGSEA. The CDR3 here is CSVENGARVFAYEQYV. The CDR3 nucleotides read TGCAGCGTTGAAAACGGAGCCAGGGTTTTCGCCTACGAGCAGTACGTC.

V usage is TRBV5-4 and J usage is TRBJ1-1; D unresolved. V lost 0 bases and J lost 2, with 8 bases in between. CDR3 size: 14 residues. Germline-derived CDR1 and CDR2 are SGHNT and YYREEE (reference sequence). CDR3 sequence (DNA): TGTGCCAGCAGCTTGGCGGGCGGTAACACTGAAGCTTTCTTT. It yields the protein CASSLAGGNTEAFF.

The V call is TRBV2, the J call TRBJ1-3; TRBD1 matches at 7 bases. The CDR3 is 14 amino acids. Trimming at V came to 2 bases and at J to 3 bases, leaving 1 base not matched to a gene. Germline V gene lookup returns CDR1 SNHLY and CDR2 FYNNEI. The CDR3 DNA reads as TGTGCCAGCAGTGAAAACAGGGGTGGAAACACCATATATTTT. Its translation is CASSENRGGNTIYF.

This chain connects TRBV6-4 to TRBJ2-5, with TRBD2 identical over 8 bases. V was clipped by 8 bases and J by 1 base; unmatched bases: 9. The germline V gene has CDR1 MRHNA and CDR2 SNTAGT. The CDR3 loop spans 15 amino acids. CDR3: CASCELAVFQETQYF. The DNA of the CDR3 is TGTGCCAGCTGCGAACTAGCGGTGTTCCAAGAGACCCAGTACTTC.

The chain recombines TRBV4-2 with TRBJ2-7, with D perhaps TRBD1 (5 bases). With 0 bases removed from V and 2 bases from J, the gap between germline ends came to 5 bases. The CDR3 extends over 13 amino acids. The germline V gene has CDR1 LGHNA and CDR2 YNFKEQ. The CDR3 region has the DNA TGTGCCAGCAGCCAAGACAGGGCCTACGAGCAGTACTTC. This gives the protein CASSQDRAYEQYF.

The chain carries TRBV9 and TRBJ1-3; D not certain. Germline values: CDR1 SGDLS, CDR2 YYNGEE. The CDR3 sequence is 13 residues long. Trimming pared 9 bases from V and 4 bases from J, leaving 14 bases between. For the CDR3, the DNA is TGTGCCACTGGTCCCGGGCCAGGAAACACCATATATTTT. Translated: CATGPGPGNTIYF.

The chain recombines TRBV10-3 with TRBJ2-7; D is perhaps TRBD2 (6 bases). The ends were cut back, 4 bases at V and 0 bases at J, with 13 bases in the middle. The CDR3 length is 15 residues. Germline CDR1 reads ENHRY; CDR2 reads SYGVKD. This chain's CDR3 is CAISVVAGGSYEQYF. CDR3 nucleotide sequence: TGTGCCATCAGTGTCGTTGCCGGGGGCTCCTACGAGCAGTACTTC.

This chain links TRBV10-2 with TRBJ2-7; D call uncertain. Germline assignment: CDR1 WSHSY and CDR2 SAAADI. CDR3 length equals 14 residues. Trimming cost V 4 bases and J 2 bases, with 12 bases left between them. CDR3 protein: CASSVGSLPYEQYV. The CDR3 nucleotides read TGCGCCAGCAGTGTAGGATCACTCCCCTACGAGCAGTACGTC.

The chain joins TRBV5-4 to TRBJ1-3, with 10 bases aligning to TRBD1. Germline V gene data show CDR1 as SGHNT and CDR2 as YYREEE (reference sequence). V gave up 4 bases and J gave up 7 bases; unmatched junction bases: 14. The CDR3 is 17 amino acids. The DNA of the CDR3 is TGTGCCAGCAGCGACCTGACAGGGGGCGCATTCGATAACACCATATATTTT. This encodes CASSDLTGGAFDNTIYF.

This clone was counted a single time. This chain uses TRBV7-2 with TRBJ2-3, with 10 bases lining up with TRBD2. This CDR3 contains 16 residues. Looked up from germline, CDR1 is SGHTA and CDR2 is FQGNSA. Unmatched junction bases numbered 9, after V lost 6 bases and J lost 3 bases. CDR3 residues: CASRPIAGGWTDTQYF. The CDR3 DNA reads as TGTGCCAGCAGACCAATAGCGGGGGGCTGGACAGATACGCAGTATTTT.

The chain carries TRBV29-1 and TRBJ1-5, with 11 nucleotides matching TRBD1. After removal of 7 bases from V and 5 bases from J, the junction contained 7 bases not matched to a gene. CDR3 length equals 14 residues. The V gene's germline CDR1 is SQVTM and CDR2 ANQGSEA. CDR3 residues: CSGWTGGLDQPQHF. The CDR3 nucleotides read TGCAGCGGCTGGACAGGGGGCCTGGATCAGCCCCAGCATTTT.

The V gene is TRBV6-1, the J gene TRBJ2-4, with D possibly matching TRBD2 (5 bases). The CDR3 consists of 13 residues. Per germline, CDR1 MNHNS and CDR2 SASEGT. V was pared by 6 bases and J by 9 bases, with 15 bases between. This chain's CDR3 is CASREGGVGIQYF. In DNA form, the CDR3 reads TGTGCCAGCAGAGAGGGTGGAGTCGGCATTCAGTACTTC.

This chain links TRBV11-2 with TRBJ1-3; D possibly corresponds to TRBD1 (5 bases). V lost 5 bases, J lost 3 bases, and 11 bases lay in between. CDR3 length: 14 amino acids. Germline V gene lookup returns CDR1 SGHAT and CDR2 FQNNGV. CDR3 bases: TGTGCCAGCAGCGCACCCAGGGATGGAAACACCATATATTTT. Encoded protein: CASSAPRDGNTIYF.

The V gene is TRBV9, the J gene TRBJ2-1, with TRBD1 matching 9 bases. Germline V gene data show CDR1 as SGDLS and CDR2 as YYNGEE. The CDR3 has 15 residues. V shed 1 base and J 6 bases; nucleotides not matched to a gene: 5. CDR3 in amino acids: CASSVSDRGGNEQFF. CDR3 nucleotides: TGTGCCAGCAGCGTATCGGACAGGGGTGGCAATGAGCAGTTCTTC.

In the case of this clone: At one boundary the junction diverges from the germline segment, which might be a read error. The J gene is TRBJ2-1, the V gene TRBV6-5; D remains unclear. Germline CDR1 reads MNHEY; CDR2 reads SVGAGI. The CDR3 consists of 13 residues. CDR3 in amino acids: CASTARSSNEQFF. DNA for the CDR3: TGTGCCAGCACCGCGCGCTCCTCCAATGAGCAGTTCTTC.

The gene calls are TRBV18 and TRBJ2-1; the D gene is possibly TRBD1 (6 bases). With 4 bases removed from V and 10 bases from J, the gap between germline ends came to 23 bases. Per the germline V gene, CDR1 is KGHSH and CDR2 is LQKENI. The CDR3 is 16 amino acids. DNA of the CDR3: TGTGCCAGCTCACAAGTGCAGGGGCGGCGGCGGAACGAGCAGTTCTTC. Translation: CASSQVQGRRRNEQFF.

This sequence joins TRBV4-2 and TRBJ1-1; TRBD1 matches at 7 bases. The CDR3 has 15 residues. Germline-derived CDR1 and CDR2 are LGHNA and YNFKEQ. Trimming removed 3 bases from V and 4 bases from J; junction bases left unmatched: 8. CDR3 region: CASSQPGQRSTEAFF. The DNA for the CDR3 is TGTGCCAGCAGCCAGCCGGGACAGAGATCCACTGAAGCTTTCTTT.

V is TRBV18 and J is TRBJ1-3, with 7 bases that match TRBD1. CDR3 size: 16 residues. CDR1 is KGHSH, CDR2 LQKENI, per germline. The junction had 5 bases not matched to a gene; V was cut back by 2 bases and J by 1 base. The CDR3 DNA is TGTGCCAGCTCACCATCGACAGGGTTATCTGGAAACACCATATATTTT. It specifies CASSPSTGLSGNTIYF.

The CDR3 DNA reads TGTGCCAGCAGCGTAGCACCCCAGGGTAGTAAAGATACGCAGTATTTT. The encoded protein is CASSVAPQGSKDTQYF. The chain combines TRBV9 with TRBJ2-3; tentatively, D is TRBD1 (5 bases). The germline V gene encodes CDR1 SGDLS and CDR2 YYNGEE. The CDR3 length is 16 residues. V shed 0 bases and J shed 5 bases, with 16 bases lying between them.

This clone was counted a single time. In nucleotides, the CDR3 is TGCGCCAGCAGCACGACAGGGGTTACTGAAGCTTTCTTT. Protein sequence: CASSTTGVTEAFF. The chain uses TRBV10-2 and TRBJ1-1; 8 positions match TRBD1. V lost 6 bases and J lost 5; bases outside the gene matches: 5. CDR1 is WSHSY and CDR2 is SAAADI in the germline V gene. The CDR3 is 13 amino acids.

The count of this clone is one. The chain is built from TRBV7-3 and TRBJ2-1; 9 bases line up with TRBD2. The CDR3 is 18 residues long. Germline CDR1 and CDR2: SGHTA and FQGTGA. Trimming removed 3 bases from V and 1 base from J; junction bases left unmatched: 10. The CDR3 region has the DNA TGTGCCAGCAGCTTCGGAGCGGGGGGTTGGCTTTCCTACAATGAGCAGTTCTTC. Protein product: CASSFGAGGWLSYNEQFF. Full variable domain (outside the CDR3, taken from reference TRBV7-3 and TRBJ2-1): GAGVSQTPSNKVTEKGKYVELRCDPISGHTALYWYRQSLGQGPEFLIYFQGTGAADDSGLPNDRFFAVRPEGSVSTLKIQRTERGDSAVYLCASSFGAGGWLSYNEQFFGPGTRLTVL.

V and J are TRBV6-5 and TRBJ1-2, with D unresolved. The V end lost 6 bases, the J end lost 3 bases, and 11 bases lay between the germline ends. The CDR3 length is 13 residues. Germline loops: CDR1 MNHEY, CDR2 SVGAGI. The CDR3 sequence: CASRRTGDYGYTF. In DNA form, the CDR3 reads TGTGCCAGCAGACGGACTGGGGACTATGGCTACACCTTC.

This chain uses TRBV11-3 with TRBJ1-1; 7 bases fit TRBD1. Germline V lookup: CDR1 SGHNT, CDR2 YENEEA. This CDR3 has 13 residues. Trimming removed 4 bases from V and 1 base from J; junction bases left unmatched: 0. This CDR3 reads CASSWTGNTEAFF. The DNA for the CDR3 is TGTGCCAGCAGCTGGACAGGGAACACTGAAGCTTTCTTT.

J is TRBJ1-2 and V is TRBV10-3; TRBD1 might be the D (5 bases). This CDR3 has 14 amino acids. V lost 4 bases and J lost 0, with 9 bases in between. The germline gives CDR1 ENHRY, CDR2 SYGVKD. CDR3 DNA: TGTGCCATCAGTGGTTCAGGGTCTAACTATGGCTACACCTTC. Translating it yields CAISGSGSNYGYTF.

V gene TRBV6-6 combines with J gene TRBJ2-7, with 8 bases lining up with TRBD2. This CDR3 comprises 12 residues. Trimming took 9 bases from V and 0 from J; bases not matched to a gene: 1. Germline CDR1 and CDR2: MNHNY and SVGAGI (reference sequence). In nucleotides, the CDR3 is TGTGCCAGTACTAGCGGCTCCTACGAGCAGTACTTC. Translated: CASTSGSYEQYF.